This is a list of T cell receptor beta chains from one sample in a study of blood T cell repertoires in COVID-19. Profiling relied on immunoSEQ multiplex PCR, and the TCRdb table lists in-frame clones only, not all of them. The repertoire holds about 300,000 clones, with 85% to 90% as singletons. Sequencing was performed on peripheral blood. The receptors were gathered from a woman between 45 and 60 years old with COVID-19, enrolled during active disease. The CDR3 runs from the conserved cysteine through the conserved F or W. Each record gives: clone size, D gene, J gene, V gene, CDR3 DNA, CDR3 protein. A D gene is named only where the DNA matches it firmly. Clone size appears in some rows only: once, few, many, or a class for an expanded clone.

>-|-|TRBJ2-1|TRBV11-3
TGTGCCAGCAAGGAAGGGAGCTCCTACAATGAGCAGTTCTTC
CASKEGSSYNEQFF
>-|-|TRBJ2-1|TRBV2
TGTGCCAGCAGTGACGATTCCGCGGTGCAGTTCTTC
CASSDDSAVQFF
>once|TRBD2|TRBJ2-1|TRBV19
TGTGCCAGTAGTAGGCTAGCGGGAGACTCCTACAATGAGCAGTTCTTC
CASSRLAGDSYNEQFF
>-|-|TRBJ2-2|TRBV4-3
TGCGCCAGCAGCCATCTCCTTAGGAACACCGGGGAGCTGTTTTTT
CASSHLLRNTGELFF
>once|-|TRBJ1-2|TRBV6-4
TGTGCCAGCAGTGACACTCCTCGAGGGTTCTCCACCACCTTC
CASSDTPRGFSTTF
>-|TRBD1|TRBJ2-6|TRBV5-8
TGTGCCAGCAGCTCATTGGGACAGGGGACCTTCGGGGCCAACGTCCTGACTTTC
CASSSLGQGTFGANVLTF
>-|TRBD2|TRBJ2-1|TRBV7-3
TGTGCCAGCAGCTTATCTAGGACTAGCTTCAATGAGCAGTTCTTC
CASSLSRTSFNEQFF
>-|TRBD2|TRBJ2-1|TRBV6-2/TRBV6-3
TGTGCCAGCAGTTACTCTCCCTTAGCGGGGAGGGCCTCCCAGTTCTTC
CASSYSPLAGRASQFF
>-|-|TRBJ2-1|TRBV6-2/TRBV6-3
TGTGCCAGCAGTTACGCTAAAATTATGGGCGGGGTGACCTACAATGAGCAGTTCTTC
CASSYAKIMGGVTYNEQFF
>-|-|TRBJ1-1|TRBV3-1/TRBV3-2
TGTGCCAGCAGCCCCGCCGCCAGGGGTGGCACTGAAGCTTTCTTT
CASSPAARGGTEAFF
>few|-|TRBJ1-5|TRBV6-5
TGTGCCAGCAGTACAGGCGAGAGCAATCAGCCCCAGCATTTT
CASSTGESNQPQHF
>-|-|TRBJ2-1|TRBV24-1
TGTGCCACCTCCGCGGGGACCAATGAGCAGTTCTTC
CATSAGTNEQFF
>-|TRBD2|TRBJ2-7|TRBV11-2
TGTGCCAGCAGCTCGTCGCTGGCGGGAGAGGTTTACGAGCAGTACTTC
CASSSSLAGEVYEQYF
>once|-|TRBJ1-1|TRBV18
TGTGCCAGCTCACCGGTCTCCGGGACAACGAACACTGAAGCTTTCTTT
CASSPVSGTTNTEAFF
>-|-|TRBJ2-2|TRBV11-2
TGTGCCAGCAGCTCACAGATTTCGACGACCGGGGAGCTGTTTTTT
CASSSQISTTGELFF
>-|-|TRBJ2-3|TRBV9
TGTGCCAGCAGCCTCGCAGATACGCAGTATTTT
CASSLADTQYF
>-|-|TRBJ1-1|TRBV19
TGTGCCAGTAGTATGGGCAGGGTCGTAGCTTTCTTT
CASSMGRVVAFF
>-|-|TRBJ1-2|TRBV14
TGTGCCAGCAGCCAAGAAGGCCAGGCGATTAACTATGGCTACACCTTC
CASSQEGQAINYGYTF
>-|TRBD2|TRBJ2-7|TRBV19
TGTGCCAGTAGTCCCCCCTATGGGACTAGCGGGAGGTTCTACGAGCAGTACTTC
CASSPPYGTSGRFYEQYF
>-|-|TRBJ2-7|TRBV5-6
TGTGCCAGCAGCTTGGGGGGTGACTACTCATACGAGCAGTACTTC
CASSLGGDYSYEQYF
>once|-|TRBJ1-6|TRBV30
TGTGCCTGGAGTATCCCCCAACTATATAATTCACCCCTCCACTTT
CAWSIPQLYNSPLHF
>few|-|TRBJ2-7|TRBV19
TGTGCCAGTAGTCCCTCGGCTCGGGGCTCCTACGAGCAGTACTTC
CASSPSARGSYEQYF
>-|TRBD1|TRBJ1-2|TRBV24-1
TGTGCCACCACCAGGGGGTCTAACTATGGCTACACCTTC
CATTRGSNYGYTF
>-|TRBD1|TRBJ1-6|TRBV27
TGTGCCAGCAGAGAAACAGGGGGCCTAAATAATTCACCCCTCCACTTT
CASRETGGLNNSPLHF
>-|-|TRBJ2-5|TRBV5-1
TGCGCCAGCAGCTTGGGGGGCATTACTCAAGAGACCCAGTACTTC
CASSLGGITQETQYF
>-|TRBD1|TRBJ1-3|TRBV30
TGTGCCTGGAGGAAGACAGGGGGAAACACCATATATTTT
CAWRKTGGNTIYF
>-|-|TRBJ2-6|TRBV30
TGTGCCTGGAGTGGCGCGCGCTCTGGGGCCAACGTCCTGACTTTC
CAWSGARSGANVLTF
>-|-|TRBJ2-3|TRBV9
TGTGCCAGCAGCGTCGAGCGGCTAACAGATACGCAGTATTTT
CASSVERLTDTQYF
>-|TRBD2|TRBJ2-5|TRBV7-9
TGTGCCAGCAGCTCGCGAGGCACAGCGGGAGGGAGGGGTCTTGGGACCCAGTACTTC
CASSSRGTAGGRGLGTQYF
>few|-|TRBJ1-2|TRBV7-8
TGTGCCAGCAGCTTAGCGAGCTATGGCTACACCTTC
CASSLASYGYTF
>-|TRBD2|TRBJ2-7|TRBV24-1
TGTGCCACCAGTTATTCCCCACACCTCAGGACTAGCGGGGGGAGAGAGCAGTACTTC
CATSYSPHLRTSGGREQYF
>-|TRBD1|TRBJ1-6|TRBV18
TGTGCCAGCTCACTAAGGGGGGACAGCCATAATTCACCCCTCCACTTT
CASSLRGDSHNSPLHF
>-|TRBD2|TRBJ2-7|TRBV4-1
TGCGCCAGCAGCCTACAAGCGGGAGTATTTTACGAGCAGTACTTC
CASSLQAGVFYEQYF
>-|-|TRBJ2-1|TRBV2
TGTGCCAGCAGTGATGTGGACAACAATGAGCAGTTCTTC
CASSDVDNNEQFF
>-|-|TRBJ1-2|TRBV9
TGTGCCAGCAGCGTAGACGAGAGACAGCGAGACTATGGCTACACCTTC
CASSVDERQRDYGYTF
>-|TRBD2|TRBJ2-3|TRBV7-2
TGTGCCAGCAGCCAGATCAGCGGGAGTACAGATACGCAGTATTTT
CASSQISGSTDTQYF
>-|-|TRBJ2-5|TRBV9
TGTGCCAGCAGCGTAGTGGGGCAATCCCAAGAGACCCAGTACTTC
CASSVVGQSQETQYF
>-|-|TRBJ2-3|TRBV6-5
TGTGCCAGCAGTTACTCTGACAGGACCACAGATACGCAGTATTTT
CASSYSDRTTDTQYF
>-|TRBD1|TRBJ1-2|TRBV20-1
TGCAGTGCAAGTCACCGGGACAGAACCTTCTATGGCTACACCTTC
CSASHRDRTFYGYTF
>-|TRBD1|TRBJ2-7|TRBV20-1
TGCAGTGCTAGTAGGGGACAGGGGGAGTACGAGCAGTACTTC
CSASRGQGEYEQYF
>-|TRBD2|TRBJ2-7|TRBV10-3
TGTGCCATCAGTGACCTAGCGGGAGAGCAGTACTTC
CAISDLAGEQYF
>-|TRBD1|TRBJ1-2|TRBV19
TGTGCCAGTAGTACCGCAGGGGGTTCCTATGGCTACACCTTC
CASSTAGGSYGYTF
>-|TRBD1|TRBJ1-1|TRBV7-6
TGTGCCAGCAGCCCCGGGACAGGGATAGCCACTGAAGCTTTCTTT
CASSPGTGIATEAFF
>once|TRBD1|TRBJ1-2|TRBV29-1
TGCAGCGGCGGGGACAGGGGCTATGGCTACACCTTC
CSGGDRGYGYTF
>-|TRBD1|TRBJ2-2|TRBV6-6
TGTGCCTCTTCGGACAGGGGTATGGCCGGGGAGCTGTTTTTT
CASSDRGMAGELFF
>once|TRBD1|TRBJ2-2|TRBV29-1
TGCAGCGTGGGGACAGACACCGGGGAGCTGTTTTTT
CSVGTDTGELFF
>-|-|TRBJ2-7|TRBV12-5
TGTGCTAGTGGTTCTAGCGTTGGCTCCTACGAGCAGTACTTC
CASGSSVGSYEQYF
>-|-|TRBJ1-4|TRBV5-6
TGTGCCAGCAGCTTGCTCACAGAAAAACTGTTTTTT
CASSLLTEKLFF
>-|-|TRBJ2-7|TRBV2
TGTGCCAGCAGTGGGCCGGACACAGCCTACGAGCAGTACTTC
CASSGPDTAYEQYF